Listed below are T cell receptor beta chains from one sample, sequenced in a study of CXCR3-negative and CXCR3-positive naive CD8 T cells. TCRdb re-analyzed the 5' RACE reads; it lists each CDR3 protein once, without DNA. Its table lists about 66,000 distinct CDR3 sequences. The material sequenced was naive CXCR3- CD8+ T cells from blood. Receptors originate from a human donor in good health. Some clones in this sample may be carry-over from other donors' samples. Both conserved end residues are part of each CDR3. Each record gives: J gene, V gene, CDR3 protein.

J gene: TRBJ1-1
V gene: TRBV29-1
CDR3 protein: CSVVEGLEAFF

J gene: TRBJ2-5
V gene: TRBV7-9
CDR3 protein: CASSRNAGDNQETQYF

J gene: TRBJ2-1
V gene: TRBV6-2/TRBV6-3
CDR3 protein: CASSSTGTGYYNEQFF

J gene: TRBJ1-2
V gene: TRBV29-1
CDR3 protein: CSGRTENGYTF

J gene: TRBJ2-2
V gene: TRBV5-1
CDR3 protein: CASSLAVSGQTGELFF

J gene: TRBJ2-5
V gene: TRBV25-1
CDR3 protein: CASSTGRNAQYF

J gene: TRBJ2-1
V gene: TRBV10-3
CDR3 protein: CAIAPSGSSPYNEQFF

J gene: TRBJ2-3
V gene: TRBV10-3
CDR3 protein: CAISDPGLAGITDTQYF

J gene: TRBJ1-3
V gene: TRBV7-6
CDR3 protein: CASSLAQGPGNTIYF

J gene: TRBJ2-1
V gene: TRBV12-3/TRBV12-4
CDR3 protein: CASELAVNNEQFF

J gene: TRBJ1-2
V gene: TRBV29-1
CDR3 protein: CSADPHGTATVYGYTF

J gene: TRBJ2-7
V gene: TRBV10-3
CDR3 protein: CAISDRDGSYEQYF

J gene: TRBJ2-7
V gene: TRBV6-5
CDR3 protein: CASSRSSGHYEQYF

J gene: TRBJ2-2
V gene: TRBV6-2/TRBV6-3
CDR3 protein: CASSYSRFASGGANTGELFF

J gene: TRBJ1-6
V gene: TRBV20-1
CDR3 protein: CSARDDELGSSPLHF

J gene: TRBJ1-6
V gene: TRBV7-3
CDR3 protein: CASSSGQGDSPLHF

J gene: TRBJ2-7
V gene: TRBV11-2
CDR3 protein: CASSLWPGGILEQYF

J gene: TRBJ2-1
V gene: TRBV24-1
CDR3 protein: CATSDVDRDNEQFF

J gene: TRBJ2-1
V gene: TRBV19
CDR3 protein: CASASGRGYNEQFF

J gene: TRBJ1-1
V gene: TRBV6-6
CDR3 protein: CASSNAPGEVVSRNTEAFF

J gene: TRBJ2-1
V gene: TRBV29-1
CDR3 protein: CSATSRNEQFF

J gene: TRBJ2-7
V gene: TRBV7-7
CDR3 protein: CASSLTPGPPTPSEQYF

J gene: TRBJ2-1
V gene: TRBV7-6
CDR3 protein: CASSDLLAGEHNEQFF

J gene: TRBJ2-7
V gene: TRBV14
CDR3 protein: CASSFRTGWEQYF

J gene: TRBJ2-2
V gene: TRBV6-5
CDR3 protein: CASSYSGTGELFF

J gene: TRBJ2-1
V gene: TRBV29-1
CDR3 protein: CSVEVRENEQFF

J gene: TRBJ2-5
V gene: TRBV29-1
CDR3 protein: CSVIKTGGTQYF

J gene: TRBJ2-3
V gene: TRBV12-3/TRBV12-4
CDR3 protein: CASTTSWGLGGDTQYF

J gene: TRBJ2-3
V gene: TRBV5-1
CDR3 protein: CASSFSRTSTDTQYF

J gene: TRBJ1-2
V gene: TRBV28
CDR3 protein: CASSPGTGNGYTF

J gene: TRBJ2-3
V gene: TRBV29-1
CDR3 protein: CSAWTHRSTDTQYF

J gene: TRBJ1-5
V gene: TRBV10-3
CDR3 protein: CAISEGPNQPQHF

J gene: TRBJ2-1
V gene: TRBV3-1
CDR3 protein: CASSQPLGGGRNEQFF

J gene: TRBJ1-1
V gene: TRBV18
CDR3 protein: CASSPDGTEAFF

J gene: TRBJ1-5
V gene: TRBV6-5
CDR3 protein: CASSYSFAGRNQPQHF

J gene: TRBJ2-1
V gene: TRBV5-1
CDR3 protein: CASSFTKNSYNEQFF

J gene: TRBJ2-5
V gene: TRBV6-2/TRBV6-3
CDR3 protein: CASSYSTSGGAVETQYF

J gene: TRBJ2-3
V gene: TRBV28
CDR3 protein: CASGGGGTDTQYF

J gene: TRBJ1-1
V gene: TRBV27
CDR3 protein: CASMSGTEAFF

J gene: TRBJ1-5
V gene: TRBV29-1
CDR3 protein: CSVVPGFNQPQHF